The text below deals with one TCR beta chain. Its cognate antigen has yet to be identified. Base qualities are missing; no much larger clone stands one base away. V was cut back by 0 bases and J by 4 bases, leaving a gap of 25 bases between them. There are 19 amino acids in the CDR3, from cysteine to phenylalanine inclusive. The CDR3 DNA has 57 bases and is translated from base 1. Per the germline V gene, SGHTS is the CDR1 and YDEGEE is the CDR2. These data originate in a study of blood T cell repertoires in COVID-19 (dated by TCRdb to about 2020). Regarding the study in general: Collaborator samples came from the United States, Italy and Spain and covered acute and convalescent phases of COVID-19. Subjects who had been exposed to COVID-19, were actively infected with it, or had recovered from it provided the deeply sampled blood TCRbeta repertoires that made up the dataset. The repertoires were released in a freely available public database meant as a resource for research on the immune response to SARS-CoV-2. The material from the prospective study consisted of cDNA or gDNA derived from T cells, B-cell-depleted T cells, or PBMCs. The sample metadata nearly always contained a de-identified subject ID, COVID-19 status, age in years and sex. The samples were drawn from two sources: the first 160 participants of the ongoing ImmuneRACE study, and 950 to 1,500 subjects contributed by 6 global collaborators. Where available, HLA class I and class II types were obtained from metadata supplied by the sample provider rather than from assay-based typing.

In Seattle, one collaborating source enrolled patients while the infection was active and tracked those patients longitudinally over the course of disease. The collaborating institutions used their own protocols to collect whole blood in K2EDTA tubes. For TCRbeta analysis, collaborators shipped samples as frozen whole blood, isolated PBMCs, or DNA extracted from either of those sample types. General conclusions and limits of the study: How much clinical and demographic metadata was included differed by source and by participant, and the metadata was provided uncurated.

TCRbeta CDR3 regions were amplified from genomic DNA using the immunoSEQ Assay, a bias-controlled multiplex PCR. Regarding the original processing steps: Within the assay, amplification of reference gene primers was used to estimate how many nucleated cells each sample contained. To quantify the absolute abundance of each unique TCRbeta CDR3 rearrangement, sequence reads were collapsed and filtered. For each sample, productive Simpson clonality was calculated as the square root of Simpson's diversity index across productive rearrangements. TCRdb re-hosts the immuneACCESS table, in-frame sequences only. Its copies lack some clones; in the studies checked, an unresolved V gene accounts for under half of them, and the cause for the rest is not known. V and J calls and clone size are those listed in that table; D and trimming were worked out from the DNA. A total of around 180,000 clones appear in this sample, roughly 80% of them only once. The top ten constitute around 12% of the sample.

Sequenced material: peripheral blood. Rearrangement joined TRBV5-8 to TRBJ1-2, with no D gene named confidently. The TCR originated in a woman aged 80 or older with COVID-19, enrolled during active disease. The nucleotides read TGTGCCAGCAGCTTGGGAACTATTTTTCCGCGGGCATCAGGCTATGGCTACACCTTC. This gives the protein CASSLGTIFPRASGYGYTF.